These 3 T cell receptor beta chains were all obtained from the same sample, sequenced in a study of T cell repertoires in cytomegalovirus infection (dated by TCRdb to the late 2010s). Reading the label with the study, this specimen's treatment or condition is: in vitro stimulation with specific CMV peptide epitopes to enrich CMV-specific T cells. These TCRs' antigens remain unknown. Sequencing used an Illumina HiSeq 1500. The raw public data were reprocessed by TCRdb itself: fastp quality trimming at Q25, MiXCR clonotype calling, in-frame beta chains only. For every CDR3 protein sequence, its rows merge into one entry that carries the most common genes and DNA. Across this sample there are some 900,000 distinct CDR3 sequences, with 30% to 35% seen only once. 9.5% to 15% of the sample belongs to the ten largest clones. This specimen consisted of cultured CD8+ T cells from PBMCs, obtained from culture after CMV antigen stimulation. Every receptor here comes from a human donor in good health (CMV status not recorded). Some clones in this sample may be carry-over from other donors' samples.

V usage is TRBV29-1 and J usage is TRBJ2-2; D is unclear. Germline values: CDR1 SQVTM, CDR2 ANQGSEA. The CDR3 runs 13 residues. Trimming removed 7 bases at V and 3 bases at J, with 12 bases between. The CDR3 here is CSAQDADTGELFF. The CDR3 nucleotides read TGCAGCGCCCAGGACGCGGACACCGGGGAGCTGTTTTTT.

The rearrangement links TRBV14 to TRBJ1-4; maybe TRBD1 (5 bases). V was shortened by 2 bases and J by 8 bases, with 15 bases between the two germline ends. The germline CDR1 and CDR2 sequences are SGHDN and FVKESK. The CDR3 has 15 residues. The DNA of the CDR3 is TGTGCCAGCAGCCAAAAAGCAGGGCTTAGGGAAAAACTGTTTTTT. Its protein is CASSQKAGLREKLFF.

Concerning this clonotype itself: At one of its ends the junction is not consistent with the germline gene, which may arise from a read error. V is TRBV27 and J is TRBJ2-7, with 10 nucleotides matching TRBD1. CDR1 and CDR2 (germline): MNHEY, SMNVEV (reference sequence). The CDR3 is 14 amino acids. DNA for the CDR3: TGTGCCAGCAGTTATGGACAGGGGGGCTACGAGCAGTGCTTC. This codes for CASSYGQGGYEQCF.